This T cell receptor (beta chain) is drawn from a study of graft-versus-host responses after intestinal transplantation (dated by TCRdb to the early 2020s). For the study in its entirety: The transplants that recipients received were multivisceral, liver-intestinal, or isolated intestinal. A peak of at least 4% donor T cells among recipient peripheral blood mononuclear cells was the definition used for donor T cell macrochimerism. Rather than being sequenced by the commercial service, samples from a few later patients were sequenced in-house on an Illumina MiSeq and processed with MiXCR. Of the approximately 25 intestinal transplant recipients enrolled in the cohort, one of whom was a retransplant, a few patients without pretransplant specimens were excluded. Bulk TCR-beta CDR3 sequencing was used to track graft-versus-host and host-versus-graft alloreactive T cell clones in the graft, circulation and bone marrow after intestinal transplantation. Every recipient was given anti-thymocyte globulin induction, then maintenance tacrolimus and steroids for approximately 3 years. Alloreactive clones were identified by sequencing pre-transplant mixed lymphocyte reaction products and comparing these products with unstimulated pre-transplant donor and recipient T cells.

Points on this clone: The antigen it binds to is not known. No base quality values were provided; no much bigger clone lies one nucleotide off.

Receptor libraries were prepared by the immunoSEQ multiplex PCR assay. For most patients, genomic DNA was isolated using the Qiagen DNeasy Blood and Tissue Kit and was shipped frozen to Adaptive Biotechnologies for TCR sequencing. For most patients, genomic DNA was subjected to high-throughput TCR-beta CDR3 sequencing by Adaptive Biotechnologies. The authors' pipeline ran thus. TCR sequencing data for approximately 19 patients were retrieved from Adaptive's ImmunoSEQ software; a few other patients were processed with MiXCR and VDJtools. To correct CD4 versus CD8 sorting errors, any sequence found in both subsets at a frequency ratio below 5:1 was removed. CDR3 nucleotide sequences shared between donor and recipient were removed because their origin could not be assigned. To be classed as alloreactive, a clone needed at least 2-fold expansion over unstimulated cells and a minimum CFSE-low frequency of 0.002% (template counts) or 0.001% (read counts). Clones were considered mappable if detected in sequenced pre-transplant spleen, lymph node, or MLR CFSE-low populations of the donor or recipient. The cumulative frequency of alloreactive clones was calculated as a percentage of all sequences, weighted by copy number. The table was pulled from immuneACCESS by TCRdb, which kept in-frame rearrangements only. Such tables lose some clones; where checked, under half of the loss comes from unresolved V genes, and the rest has no known cause. The V and J calls and clone size were taken over from that table, and D and trimming were inferred from the DNA. A total of roughly 81,000 clones appear in this sample, 82% of them only once. The top ten hold around 0.8% of the sample.

Here is what the overall study found, with its caveats: Early after transplant, declines in HvG clones were associated with peak levels of circulating GvH clones. GvH clones were detected in recipient bone marrow, and some appeared earlier in ileal mucosa or blood, consistent with an intestinal mucosal origin. The relatively low number and heterogeneity of intestinal transplant patients limited the conclusions. In the allografts of patients with donor T cell macrochimerism, GvH to HvG T cell clonal ratios were high.

Taken from the germline V gene, the CDR1 and CDR2 loops are SGDLS and YYNGEE. Trimming takes 0 bases from V and 6 bases from J, and the germline ends sit 11 bases apart. The CDR3 starts with the cysteine, ends with the phenylalanine, and has 14 residues. The sequence is cut down to CDR3 DNA, 42 bases in frame from base 1. The time point label here, explained by the study, means: cells obtained before transplantation from donor or recipient. CD3+CD4+ and CD3+CD8+ populations were FACS-sorted from unstimulated pre-transplant donor and recipient cells taken from spleen or lymph nodes. This chain is built from TRBV9 and TRBJ2-3, with TRBD2 tentatively as D gene (6 bases match). The sequenced sample was unstimulated CD4+ T cells sorted from spleen or lymph node cells, obtained before intestinal transplant. The origin of this receptor is a human donor who received an intestinal transplant. The sequence in DNA is TGTGCCAGCAGCGTAGATCCTAGCGCGGATACGCAGTATTTT. It specifies CASSVDPSADTQYF. The variable domain in full, with residues beyond the CDR3 obtained from the reference TRBV9 and TRBJ2-3 genes, is DSGVTQTPKHLITATGQRVTLRCSPRSGDLSVYWYQQSLDQGLQFLIQYYNGEERAKGNILERFSAQQFPDLHSELNLSSLELGDSALYFCASSVDPSADTQYFGPGTRLTVL.